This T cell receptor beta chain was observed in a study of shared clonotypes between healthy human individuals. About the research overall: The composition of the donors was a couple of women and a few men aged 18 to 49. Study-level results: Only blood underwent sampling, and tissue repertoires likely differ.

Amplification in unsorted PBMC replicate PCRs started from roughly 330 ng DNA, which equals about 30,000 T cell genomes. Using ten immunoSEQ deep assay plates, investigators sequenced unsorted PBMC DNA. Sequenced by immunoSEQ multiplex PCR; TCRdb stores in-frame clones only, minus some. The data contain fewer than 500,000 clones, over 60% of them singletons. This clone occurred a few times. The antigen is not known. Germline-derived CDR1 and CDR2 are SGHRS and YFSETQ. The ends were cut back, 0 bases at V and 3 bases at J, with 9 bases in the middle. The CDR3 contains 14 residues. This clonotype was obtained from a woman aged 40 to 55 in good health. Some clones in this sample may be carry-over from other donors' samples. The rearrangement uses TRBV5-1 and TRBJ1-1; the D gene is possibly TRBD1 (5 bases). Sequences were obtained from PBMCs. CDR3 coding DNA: TGCGCCAGCAGCTTGGACAGGTGGGACACTGAAGCTTTCTTT. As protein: CASSLDRWDTEAFF. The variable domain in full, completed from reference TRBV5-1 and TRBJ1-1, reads KAGVTQTPRYLIKTRGQQVTLSCSPISGHRSVSWYQQTPGQGLQFLFEYFSETQRNKGNFPGRFSGRQFSNSRSEMNVSTLELGDSALYLCASSLDRWDTEAFFGQGTRLTVV.